Listed below are T cell receptor beta chains from one sample, sequenced in a study of identifying expanded T cells in peripheral blood. The method was immunoSEQ multiplex PCR; TCRdb's version includes in-frame clones alone and lacks a portion of them. This table holds about 100,000 clones, around nine tenths found once. What was sequenced was blood. All receptors come from a person aged 18 to 75 in good health. The CDR3 runs from the conserved cysteine through the conserved F or W.

j_call	v_call	cdr3_aa
TRBJ2-3	TRBV18	CASSKERGATDTQYF
TRBJ1-1	TRBV11-3	CASSLRGEAEAFF
TRBJ2-4	TRBV12-5	CASALLGGRKAKNIQYF
TRBJ2-3	TRBV9	CASSPHESTDTQYF
TRBJ1-4	TRBV2	CASSIDRGNEKLFF
TRBJ1-1	TRBV5-1	CASSLGAGRIMNTEAFF
TRBJ1-1	TRBV13	CASSSYRGATEAFF
TRBJ2-1	TRBV7-8	CASLPRADGNEQFF
TRBJ2-1	TRBV5-8	CASTYSSSYNEQFF
TRBJ2-5	TRBV5-4	CASSLEKRETQYF
TRBJ1-5	TRBV19	CASSIVSRTASNQPQHF
TRBJ1-2	TRBV2	CARMEDGAKRYTF
TRBJ1-3	TRBV9	CASSAGTDSGNTIYF
TRBJ2-1	TRBV7-2	CASSLDGTSSGNEQFF
TRBJ2-5	TRBV7-2	CASSLAGTGETQYF
TRBJ1-4	TRBV19	CASSMGGGRLFF
TRBJ1-5	TRBV6-6	CASSYSDRSGQPQHF
TRBJ2-7	TRBV2	CASREDSYEQYF
TRBJ1-5	TRBV5-1	CASTTSRNSNQPQHF
TRBJ1-2	TRBV6-1	CASSDPETGGYTF
TRBJ2-5	TRBV30	CAWCIFRGGGETQYF
TRBJ2-7	TRBV30	CAWTDGRGYEQYF
TRBJ1-5	TRBV19	CASSGTGGGQPQHF
TRBJ2-5	TRBV7-9	CASSLVRETQYF
TRBJ2-6	TRBV5-1	CASSRSINRQDPGANVLTF
TRBJ2-7	TRBV27	CASGSQVEQYF
TRBJ2-7	TRBV5-5	CASSSLLGLAAYEQYF
TRBJ1-1	TRBV11-3	CASSLGPEAFF